Presented here are 15 T cell receptor beta chains from one specimen sequenced in a study of blood T cells in healthy people across ages. A J-beta primer mix and a sample-barcoded 5' primer were used in a second PCR of roughly 6 to 12 cycles. TCRdb processed the 5' RACE reads anew with MiXCR; each CDR3 protein has one entry. This sample has around 750,000 distinct CDR3 sequences, with 50% to 65% found just once. The specimen sequenced was blood. All receptors come from a man of 80 years or more in good health.

V usage is TRBV6-4 and J usage is TRBJ1-1, with D possibly matching TRBD1 (5 bases). The CDR3 contains 13 residues. The V and J ends lost 3 bases and 5 bases respectively, with 10 bases between them. Germline values: CDR1 MRHNA, CDR2 SNTAGT. The CDR3 loop reads CASSETGRTEAFF. In DNA form, the CDR3 reads TGTGCCAGCAGTGAAACAGGAAGGACTGAAGCTTTCTTT.

This chain connects TRBV5-6 to TRBJ2-1, with 10 bases fitting TRBD1. The J call could be wrong; TRBJ2-7 is a better fit for the DNA end. This CDR3 region has 16 residues. The V gene's germline CDR1 is SGHDT and CDR2 YYEEEE. CDR3 nucleotides: TGTGCCAGCAGCCCCGGGACAGGGGTATCCTACAATGAGCAGTACTTC. Its protein product is CASSPGTGVSYNEQYF.

The CDR3 coding sequence is TGCAGCGTCATTTATAGCAATCAGCCCCAGCATTTT. It encodes CSVIYSNQPQHF. The chain has TRBV29-1 and TRBJ1-5; no firm D call. V shed 6 bases and J shed 0 bases, with 6 bases lying between them. This CDR3 spans 12 amino acids. Germline CDR1 and CDR2: SQVTM and ANQGSEA.

This chain joins TRBV28 and TRBJ2-1; D is possibly TRBD2 (6 bases). The CDR3 has 12 residues. Looked up from germline, CDR1 is MDHEN and CDR2 is SYDVKM. V dropped 6 bases and J dropped 8 bases, with 11 bases sitting between them. The CDR3 DNA reads as TGTGCCAGCAGCTCGACTAGGGATGAGCAGTTCTTC. This gives the protein CASSSTRDEQFF.

The chain couples TRBV6-1 to TRBJ2-7, with TRBD2 matching 10 bases. The better agreement between TRBJ2-5 and the DNA end casts doubt on the J call. This CDR3 spans 17 amino acids. Germline CDR1 MNHNS, CDR2 SASEGT. The CDR3 sequence: CASSPSRLAGVVKTQYF. CDR3 in DNA: TGTGCCAGCAGTCCGAGCCGGCTAGCGGGAGTCGTGAAGACCCAGTACTTC.

In DNA, the CDR3 is TGTGCCAGCAGCCGGGACTCCAATGAGCAGTTCTTC. Translated, it gives CASSRDSNEQFF. The V gene is TRBV7-3, the J gene TRBJ2-1, with D perhaps matching TRBD2 (6 bases). CDR1 is SGHTA and CDR2 is FQGTGA in the germline V gene. V was pared by 5 bases and J by 6 bases, with 8 bases between. This CDR3 is built from 12 residues.

The chain uses TRBV20-1 and TRBJ2-7, with a tentative D call TRBD1 (6 bases). The CDR3 runs 12 residues. Trimming removed 4 bases at V and 1 base at J, with 8 bases between. Germline assignment: CDR1 DFQATT and CDR2 SNEGSKA (reference sequence). The CDR3 loop is CSATGQSYEQYF. CDR3 in DNA: TGCAGTGCTACCGGACAGTCCTACGAGCAGTACTTC.

V gene TRBV5-1 combines with J gene TRBJ1-6; D is unresolved. The length of the CDR3 is 14 residues. Looked up from germline, CDR1 is SGHRS and CDR2 is YFSETQ. V was shortened by 4 bases and J by 8 bases, with 13 bases between the two germline ends. This CDR3 reads CASSPAGTDSPLHF. CDR3 nucleotide sequence: TGCGCCAGCAGCCCAGCCGGCACGGATTCACCCCTCCACTTT.

The table lists this clonotype with a few counts. The gene calls are TRBV10-3 and TRBJ2-3; D call uncertain. Germline loops: CDR1 ENHRY, CDR2 SYGVKD. Trimming took off 7 bases at V and 0 bases at J, with 8 bases between the two ends. There are 13 residues in the CDR3. This CDR3 reads CAIKRDSTDTQYF. In DNA, the CDR3 is TGTGCCATCAAGAGAGACAGCACAGATACGCAGTATTTT.

This clonotype was recorded at least ten times. This chain connects TRBV5-1 to TRBJ2-4; TRBD2 aligns across 9 bases. With V trimmed by 0 bases and J by 0 bases, 1 base remained unmatched. This CDR3 has 16 amino acids. Germline V gene lookup returns CDR1 SGHRS and CDR2 YFSETQ. In nucleotides, the CDR3 is TGCGCCAGCAGCTTGGGACTAGCGGTAGCCAAAAACATTCAGTACTTC. Translation: CASSLGLAVAKNIQYF.

The chain has TRBV10-3 and TRBJ2-5; either TRBD1 or TRBD2 may supply D (6 bases each). The CDR3 length is 13 residues. Germline CDR1 and CDR2: ENHRY and SYGVKD. Trimming removed 4 bases at V and 1 base at J, with 7 bases between. Here the CDR3 reads CAISAGAQETQYF. CDR3 in DNA: TGTGCCATCAGTGCGGGGGCCCAAGAGACCCAGTACTTC.

The J gene is TRBJ2-2, the V gene TRBV20-1, with TRBD2 matching 10 bases. The V and J ends lost 2 bases and 2 bases, in that order; junction bases with no gene match: 8. CDR1 DFQATT and CDR2 SNEGSKA come from the germline V gene (reference sequence). The CDR3 covers 17 residues. Here the CDR3 reads CSARKASGSTNTGELFF. Here the CDR3 DNA reads TGCAGTGCTAGAAAGGCTAGCGGGAGTACTAACACCGGGGAGCTGTTTTTT.

The V and J genes are TRBV7-9 and TRBJ1-6; no definite D call. Trimming shortened V by 5 bases and J by 6 bases, and 14 bases separated the two germline ends. The length of the CDR3 is 15 residues. The germline V gene has CDR1 SEHNR and CDR2 FQNEAQ (reference sequence). CDR3 loop: CASSGVKGLNSPLHF. The CDR3 DNA sequence: TGTGCCAGCAGCGGGGTCAAAGGGCTTAATTCACCCCTCCACTTT.

For the CDR3, the DNA is TGTGCCAGCAGCTTAAAACAGGGGGCTATGGAGACCCAGTACTTC. Its translation: CASSLKQGAMETQYF. The chain uses TRBV7-9 and TRBJ2-7; 9 bases line up with TRBD1. The end of the DNA aligns better with TRBJ2-5, so the J call may be wrong. The CDR3 has 15 residues. Germline-derived CDR1 and CDR2 are SEHNR and FQNEAQ (reference sequence).

A single count supports this clonotype. The rearrangement uses TRBV3-1 and TRBJ2-5; D remains unclear. The J call is in doubt because the DNA end fits TRBJ2-7 better. The CDR3 totals 13 residues. Germline V lookup: CDR1 LGHDT, CDR2 YNNKEL (reference sequence). CDR3 in DNA: TGTGCCAGCAGCCAAGGAATACGCAGCGAGCAGTACTTC. It specifies CASSQGIRSEQYF.